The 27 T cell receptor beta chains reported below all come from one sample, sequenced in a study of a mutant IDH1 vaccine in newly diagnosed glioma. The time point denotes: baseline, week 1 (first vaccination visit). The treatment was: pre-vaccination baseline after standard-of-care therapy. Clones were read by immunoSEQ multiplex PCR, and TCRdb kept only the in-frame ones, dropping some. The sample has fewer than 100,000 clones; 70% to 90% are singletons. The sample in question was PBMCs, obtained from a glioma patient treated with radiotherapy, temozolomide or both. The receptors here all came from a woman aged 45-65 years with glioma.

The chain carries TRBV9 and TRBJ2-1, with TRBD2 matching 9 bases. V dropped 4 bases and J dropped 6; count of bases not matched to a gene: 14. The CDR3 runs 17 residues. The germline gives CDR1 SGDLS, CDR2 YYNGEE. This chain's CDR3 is CASSPLRGGRASNEQFF. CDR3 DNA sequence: TGTGCCAGCAGCCCCCTAAGGGGCGGGAGGGCCAGCAATGAGCAGTTCTTC.

CDR3 in amino acids: CASSFAHRGPYYNEQFF. The DNA of the CDR3 is TGTGCCAGCAGCTTTGCCCACAGGGGGCCGTACTACAATGAGCAGTTCTTC. The chain carries TRBV7-9 and TRBJ2-1; 9 bases align to TRBD1. The CDR3 runs 17 residues. Per the germline V gene, CDR1 is SEHNR and CDR2 is FQNEAQ (reference sequence). V lost 3 bases to trimming and J lost 3 bases; unmatched junction nucleotides: 9.

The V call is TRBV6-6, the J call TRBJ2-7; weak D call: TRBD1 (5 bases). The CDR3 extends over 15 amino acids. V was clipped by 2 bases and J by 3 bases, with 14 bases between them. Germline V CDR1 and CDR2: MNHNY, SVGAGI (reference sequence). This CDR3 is CASSYTTGQVYEQYF. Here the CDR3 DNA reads TGTGCCAGCAGTTACACAACAGGTCAAGTCTACGAGCAGTACTTC.

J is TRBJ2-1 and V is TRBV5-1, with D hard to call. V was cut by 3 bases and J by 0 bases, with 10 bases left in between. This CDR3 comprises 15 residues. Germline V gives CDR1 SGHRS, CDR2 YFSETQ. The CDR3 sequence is CASSSQASSYNEQFF. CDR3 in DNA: TGCGCCAGCAGCTCCCAAGCCTCCTCCTACAATGAGCAGTTCTTC.

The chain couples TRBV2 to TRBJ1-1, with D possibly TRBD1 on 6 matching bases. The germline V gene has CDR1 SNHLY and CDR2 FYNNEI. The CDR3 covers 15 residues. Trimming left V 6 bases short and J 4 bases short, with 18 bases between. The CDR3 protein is CASRWGGAKSTEAFF. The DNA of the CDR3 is TGTGCCAGCAGGTGGGGGGGCGCAAAGTCCACTGAAGCTTTCTTT.

In nucleotides, the CDR3 is TGTGCCAGCAGCGCAGTGGCCGAGAGCTCTGGAAACACCATATATTTT. Protein: CASSAVAESSGNTIYF. The chain uses TRBV9 and TRBJ1-3; D is ambiguous. From germline, CDR1 is SGDLS and CDR2 YYNGEE. The CDR3 runs to 16 residues. V was shortened by 3 bases and J by 0 bases, with 13 bases between the two germline ends. Supplemented by reference TRBV9 and TRBJ1-3, the full variable domain reads DSGVTQTPKHLITATGQRVTLRCSPRSGDLSVYWYQQSLDQGLQFLIQYYNGEERAKGNILERFSAQQFPDLHSELNLSSLELGDSALYFCASSAVAESSGNTIYFGEGSWLTVV.

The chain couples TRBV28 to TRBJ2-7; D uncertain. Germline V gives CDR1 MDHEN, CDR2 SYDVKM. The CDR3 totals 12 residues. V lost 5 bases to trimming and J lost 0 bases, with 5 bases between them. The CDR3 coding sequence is TGTGCCAGCAGTCTCGACTCCTACGAGCAGTACTTC. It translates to CASSLDSYEQYF.

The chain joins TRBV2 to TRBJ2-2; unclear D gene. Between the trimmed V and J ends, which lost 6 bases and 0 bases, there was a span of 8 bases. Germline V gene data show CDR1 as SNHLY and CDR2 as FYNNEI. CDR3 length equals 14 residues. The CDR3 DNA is TGTGCCAGCAGCAGAACATCGAACACCGGGGAGCTGTTTTTT. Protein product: CASSRTSNTGELFF.

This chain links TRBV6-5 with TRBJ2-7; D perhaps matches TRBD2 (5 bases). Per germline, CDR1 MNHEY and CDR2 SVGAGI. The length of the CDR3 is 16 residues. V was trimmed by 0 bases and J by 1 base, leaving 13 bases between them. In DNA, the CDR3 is TGTGCCAGCAGTTACTCGCCGAGGGCCTGGTCCTACGAGCAGTACTTC. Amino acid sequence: CASSYSPRAWSYEQYF.

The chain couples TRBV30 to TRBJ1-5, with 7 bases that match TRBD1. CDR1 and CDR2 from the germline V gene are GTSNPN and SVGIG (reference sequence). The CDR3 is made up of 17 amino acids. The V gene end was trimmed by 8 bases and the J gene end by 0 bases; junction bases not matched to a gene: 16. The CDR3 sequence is CARQRDRRGFSNQPQHF. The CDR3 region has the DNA TGTGCCCGCCAAAGGGACAGACGAGGGTTTAGCAATCAGCCCCAGCATTTT.

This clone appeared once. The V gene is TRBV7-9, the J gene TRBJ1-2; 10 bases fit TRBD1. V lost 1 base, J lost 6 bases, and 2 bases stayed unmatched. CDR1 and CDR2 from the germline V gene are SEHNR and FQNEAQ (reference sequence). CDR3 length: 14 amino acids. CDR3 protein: CASSLGTGGHGYTF. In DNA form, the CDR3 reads TGTGCCAGCAGCTTAGGGACAGGGGGGCATGGCTACACCTTC.

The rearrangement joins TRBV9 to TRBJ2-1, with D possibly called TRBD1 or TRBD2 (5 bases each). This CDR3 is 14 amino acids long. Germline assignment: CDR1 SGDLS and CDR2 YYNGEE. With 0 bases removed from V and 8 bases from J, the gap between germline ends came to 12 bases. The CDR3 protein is CASSVGGMDDEQFF. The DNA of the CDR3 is TGTGCCAGCAGCGTAGGGGGGATGGACGATGAGCAGTTCTTC. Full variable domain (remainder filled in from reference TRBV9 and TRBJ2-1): DSGVTQTPKHLITATGQRVTLRCSPRSGDLSVYWYQQSLDQGLQFLIQYYNGEERAKGNILERFSAQQFPDLHSELNLSSLELGDSALYFCASSVGGMDDEQFFGPGTRLTVL.

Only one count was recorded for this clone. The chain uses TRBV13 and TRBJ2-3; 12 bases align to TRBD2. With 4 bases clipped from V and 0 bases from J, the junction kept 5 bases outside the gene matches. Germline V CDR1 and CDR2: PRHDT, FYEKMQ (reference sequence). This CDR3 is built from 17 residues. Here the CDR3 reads CASSSRLAGASTDTQYF. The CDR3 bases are TGTGCCAGCAGCTCCCGACTAGCGGGGGCTAGCACAGATACGCAGTATTTT.

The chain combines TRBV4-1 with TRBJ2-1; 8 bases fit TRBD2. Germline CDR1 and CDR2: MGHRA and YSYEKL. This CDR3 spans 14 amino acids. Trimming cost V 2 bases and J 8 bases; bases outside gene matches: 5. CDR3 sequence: CASSQTGGADEQFF. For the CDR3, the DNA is TGCGCCAGCAGCCAAACCGGGGGGGCCGATGAGCAGTTCTTC.

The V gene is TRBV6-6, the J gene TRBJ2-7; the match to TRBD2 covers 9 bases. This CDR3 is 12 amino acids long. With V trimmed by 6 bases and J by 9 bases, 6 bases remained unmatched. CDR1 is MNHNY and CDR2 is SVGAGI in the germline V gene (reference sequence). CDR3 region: CASSTLAGTQYF. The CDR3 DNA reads TGTGCCAGCAGCACTCTAGCGGGAACGCAGTACTTC.

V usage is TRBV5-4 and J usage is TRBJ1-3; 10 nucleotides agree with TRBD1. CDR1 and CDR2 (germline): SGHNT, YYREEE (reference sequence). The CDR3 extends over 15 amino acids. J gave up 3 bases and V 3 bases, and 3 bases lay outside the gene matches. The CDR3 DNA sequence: TGTGCCAGCAGCTGGACAGGGGGAGGTGGAAACACCATATATTTT. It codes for CASSWTGGGGNTIYF.

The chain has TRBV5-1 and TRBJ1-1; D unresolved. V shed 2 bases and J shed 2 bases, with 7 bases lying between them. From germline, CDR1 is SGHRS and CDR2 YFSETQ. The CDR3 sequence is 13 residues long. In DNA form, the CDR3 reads TGCGCCAGCAGCTTAGAGACAAACACTGAAGCTTTCTTT. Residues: CASSLETNTEAFF.

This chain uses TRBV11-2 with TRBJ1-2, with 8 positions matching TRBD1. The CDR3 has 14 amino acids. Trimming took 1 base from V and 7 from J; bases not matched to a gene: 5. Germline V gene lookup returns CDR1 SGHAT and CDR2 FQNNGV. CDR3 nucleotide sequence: TGTGCCAGCAGCTTAGGGGCAGGGGGCGGTGGCTACACCTTC. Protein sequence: CASSLGAGGGGYTF.

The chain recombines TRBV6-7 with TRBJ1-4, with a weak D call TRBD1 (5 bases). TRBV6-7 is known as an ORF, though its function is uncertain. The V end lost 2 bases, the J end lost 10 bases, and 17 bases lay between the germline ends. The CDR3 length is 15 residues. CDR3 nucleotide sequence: TGTGCCAGCAGTTACGCAGATATGAGGGGCGGAAAACTGTTTTTT. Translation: CASSYADMRGGKLFF.

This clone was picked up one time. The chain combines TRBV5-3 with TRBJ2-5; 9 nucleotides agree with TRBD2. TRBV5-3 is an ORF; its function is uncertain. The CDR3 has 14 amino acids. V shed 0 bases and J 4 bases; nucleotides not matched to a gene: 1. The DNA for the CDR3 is TGTGCCAGAAGCTTGGTACTAGCGGGAGAGACCCAGTACTTC. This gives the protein CARSLVLAGETQYF.

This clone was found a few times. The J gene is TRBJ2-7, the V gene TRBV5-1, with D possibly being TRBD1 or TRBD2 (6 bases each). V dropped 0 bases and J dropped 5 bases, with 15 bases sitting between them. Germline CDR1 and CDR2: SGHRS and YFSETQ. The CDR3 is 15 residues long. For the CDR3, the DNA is TGCGCCAGCAGCTTGGGAGGGGGGCCAGGGAACGAGCAGTACTTC. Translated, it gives CASSLGGGPGNEQYF.

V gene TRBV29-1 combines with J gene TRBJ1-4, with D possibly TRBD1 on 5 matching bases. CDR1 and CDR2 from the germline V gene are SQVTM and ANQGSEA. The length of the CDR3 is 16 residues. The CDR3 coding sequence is TGCAGAAAATCGGTGCGGGGCTTTGCAACTAATGAAAAACTGTTTTTT. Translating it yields CRKSVRGFATNEKLFF.

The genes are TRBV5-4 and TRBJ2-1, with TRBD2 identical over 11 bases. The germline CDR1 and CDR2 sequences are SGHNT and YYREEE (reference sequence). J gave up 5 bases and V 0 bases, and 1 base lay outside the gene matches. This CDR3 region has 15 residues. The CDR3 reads CASSLGLAGNNEQFF. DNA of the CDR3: TGTGCCAGCAGCTTGGGACTAGCGGGAAACAATGAGCAGTTCTTC.

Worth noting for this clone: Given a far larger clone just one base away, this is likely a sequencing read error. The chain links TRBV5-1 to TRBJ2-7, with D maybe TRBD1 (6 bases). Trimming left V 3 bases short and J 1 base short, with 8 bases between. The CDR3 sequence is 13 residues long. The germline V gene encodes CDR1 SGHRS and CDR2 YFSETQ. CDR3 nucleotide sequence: TGCGCCAGCAGCTGGGACAAATCCTACGAGCAGTACTTC. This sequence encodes CASSWDKSYEQYF.

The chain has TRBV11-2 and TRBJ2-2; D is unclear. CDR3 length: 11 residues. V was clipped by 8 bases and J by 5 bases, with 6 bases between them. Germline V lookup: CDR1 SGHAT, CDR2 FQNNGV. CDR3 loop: CASGRTGELFF. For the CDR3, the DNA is TGTGCCAGCGGCCGAACCGGGGAGCTGTTTTTT.

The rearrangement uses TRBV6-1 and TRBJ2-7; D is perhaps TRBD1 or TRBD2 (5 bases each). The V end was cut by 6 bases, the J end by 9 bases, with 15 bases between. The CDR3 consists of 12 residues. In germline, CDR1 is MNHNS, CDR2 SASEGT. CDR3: CASRLGTAGQYF. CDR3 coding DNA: TGTGCCAGCAGGCTAGGGACGGCTGGGCAGTACTTC.

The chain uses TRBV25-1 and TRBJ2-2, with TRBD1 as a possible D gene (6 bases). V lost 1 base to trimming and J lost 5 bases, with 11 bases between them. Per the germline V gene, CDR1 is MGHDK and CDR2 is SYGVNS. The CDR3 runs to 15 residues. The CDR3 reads CASSESGQRTGELFF. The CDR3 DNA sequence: TGTGCCAGCAGTGAATCTGGACAGAGGACCGGGGAGCTGTTTTTT.